The 32 T cell receptor beta chains listed next were all sequenced from one sample in a study of blood T cell repertoires in COVID-19. Measured with immunoSEQ multiplex PCR; TCRdb has only the in-frame clones, and not every one. Here the sample spans some 90,000 clones, around 90% being singletons. The material sequenced was peripheral blood. The receptors derive from a woman aged 80 or over with active or convalescent COVID-19.

V gene TRBV5-1 combines with J gene TRBJ2-3; D possibly corresponds to TRBD2 (6 bases). V was trimmed by 2 bases and J by 1 base, leaving 11 bases between them. This CDR3 has 15 amino acids. Looked up from germline, CDR1 is SGHRS and CDR2 is YFSETQ. The CDR3 DNA reads TGCGCCAGCAGCTTTGGCGGGAAAGGCACAGATACGCAGTATTTT. This codes for CASSFGGKGTDTQYF. Looking up the rest from reference TRBV5-1 and TRBJ2-3 gives the full variable domain: KAGVTQTPRYLIKTRGQQVTLSCSPISGHRSVSWYQQTPGQGLQFLFEYFSETQRNKGNFPGRFSGRQFSNSRSEMNVSTLELGDSALYLCASSFGGKGTDTQYFGPGTRLTVL.

This sequence joins TRBV7-9 and TRBJ1-5; D is undetermined. The V end was cut by 3 bases, the J end by 2 bases, with 5 bases between. Germline V lookup: CDR1 SEHNR, CDR2 FQNEAQ (reference sequence). The CDR3 runs to 13 residues. CDR3 protein: CASSLQGNQPQHF. In DNA, the CDR3 is TGTGCCAGCAGCTTGCAGGGCAATCAGCCCCAGCATTTT.

The V and J genes are TRBV6-5 and TRBJ2-7, with D unclear. This CDR3 has 12 amino acids. CDR1 and CDR2 (germline): MNHEY, SVGAGI. V lost 7 bases and J lost 6, with 13 bases in between. The chain's CDR3 is CASNAPGREQYF. DNA of the CDR3: TGTGCCAGCAACGCGCCTGGGCGCGAGCAGTACTTC.

The V call is TRBV12-2, the J call TRBJ2-2; TRBD1 is the table's D call, not checked against the DNA. TRBV12-2 is tagged as a pseudogene. The length of the CDR3 is 19 residues. This CDR3 is CASRPPSQQPRGHTGELFF. The CDR3, as DNA: TGTGCAAGTCGACCCCCTTCGCAGCAACCCAGGGGGCACACCGGGGAGCTGTTTTTT.

The chain joins TRBV20-1 to TRBJ1-2; D call uncertain. Deletions cut 3 bases from V and 5 bases from J, with 13 bases between. The germline gives CDR1 DFQATT, CDR2 SNEGSKA (reference sequence). The CDR3 length is 13 residues. The CDR3 sequence: CSASPRNGYGYTF. The CDR3 coding sequence is TGCAGTGCTAGTCCCCGCAACGGTTATGGCTACACCTTC.

CDR3 region: CASSIGGGVANEKLFF. The DNA for the CDR3 is TGTGCCAGTAGTATCGGAGGCGGCGTAGCTAATGAAAAACTGTTTTTT. The chain links TRBV19 to TRBJ1-4; no firm D call. The CDR3 runs to 16 residues. Trimming removed 3 bases at V and 3 bases at J, with 14 bases between. CDR1 and CDR2 from the germline V gene are LNHDA and SQIVND (reference sequence).

The DNA of the CDR3 is TGTGCCAGCAGCTCGGGACTAGCGGCCTACAATGAGCAGTTCTTC. Protein product: CASSSGLAAYNEQFF. This chain joins TRBV5-4 and TRBJ2-1; 11 bases fit TRBD2. Trimming at V came to 3 bases and at J to 2 bases, leaving 1 base not matched to a gene. Germline-derived CDR1 and CDR2 are SGHNT and YYREEE (reference sequence). This CDR3 is built from 15 residues. Supplemented by reference TRBV5-4 and TRBJ2-1, the full variable domain reads ETGVTQSPTHLIKTRGQQVTLRCSSQSGHNTVSWYQQALGQGPQFIFQYYREEENGRGNFPPRFSGLQFPNYSSELNVNALELDDSALYLCASSSGLAAYNEQFFGPGTRLTVL.

This clone was detected only a few times. This rearrangement joins TRBV28 to TRBJ2-6, with D possibly being TRBD1 (5 bases). CDR1 and CDR2 (germline): MDHEN, SYDVKM. Trimming pared 5 bases from V and 1 base from J, leaving 9 bases between. The CDR3 length is 15 residues. CDR3: CASSQTVSGANVLTF. The CDR3 DNA reads TGTGCCAGCAGTCAGACAGTTTCTGGGGCCAACGTCCTGACTTTC. Filled out from reference TRBV28 and TRBJ2-6, the complete variable domain reads DVKVTQSSRYLVKRTGEKVFLECVQDMDHENMFWYRQDPGLGLRLIYFSYDVKMKEKGDIPEGYSVSREKKERFSLILESASTNQTSMYLCASSQTVSGANVLTFGAGSRLTVL.

The chain links TRBV12-5 to TRBJ2-1, with 13 bases matching TRBD2. The J segment lost 8 bases and the V segment lost 4 bases, leaving 5 bases of the junction unmatched. The CDR3 runs 15 residues. CDR1 LGHNT and CDR2 FRNRAP come from the germline V gene. The DNA for the CDR3 is TGTGCTAGTGGTTCGGGACTAGCGGGATCGGATGAGCAGTTCTTC. Its protein is CASGSGLAGSDEQFF.

This chain joins TRBV5-4 and TRBJ2-1, with TRBD1 identical over 9 bases. The ends lost 4 bases at V and 15 bases at J; junction bases unmatched: 8. Germline CDR1 SGHNT, CDR2 YYREEE (reference sequence). The CDR3 is 12 residues long. CDR3 in amino acids: CASSAGQGRRFF. In DNA, the CDR3 is TGTGCCAGCAGCGCTGGACAGGGGAGGCGGTTCTTC.

The J gene is TRBJ2-5, the V gene TRBV5-1; tentative D call: TRBD2 (6 bases). In germline, CDR1 is SGHRS, CDR2 YFSETQ. V was cut by 0 bases and J by 2 bases, with 11 bases left in between. This CDR3 region has 15 residues. The CDR3 DNA reads TGCGCCAGCAGCTTGGCTCCCCGGGGGCAAGAGACCCAGTACTTC. This sequence encodes CASSLAPRGQETQYF.

This chain joins TRBV3-1 (or the pseudogene TRBV3-2) and TRBJ2-7, with D perhaps TRBD1 (5 bases). The CDR3 has 15 amino acids. V was pared by 4 bases and J by 3 bases, with 16 bases between. Germline V gene sequence: CDR1 LGHDT, CDR2 YNNKEL (reference sequence). The CDR3 loop is CASSLGPNPYYEQYF. Here the CDR3 DNA reads TGTGCCAGCAGCCTGGGGCCGAACCCGTACTACGAGCAGTACTTC.

The CDR3 bases are TGTGCCAGCAGCTTGGCCGGTCAGGGTCAAAATGAAAAACTGTTTTTT. Amino acid sequence: CASSLAGQGQNEKLFF. The chain joins TRBV5-6 to TRBJ1-4, with D tentatively TRBD1 (5 bases). CDR3 length: 16 amino acids. Germline CDR1 is SGHDT and CDR2 is YYEEEE. Trimming took off 0 bases at V and 5 bases at J, with 14 bases between the two ends.

The gene calls are TRBV28 and TRBJ2-7, with D tentatively TRBD2 (6 bases). The CDR3 has 13 amino acids. V lost 7 bases and J lost 1, with 11 bases in between. Germline CDR1 MDHEN, CDR2 SYDVKM. Here the CDR3 DNA reads TGTGCCAGCACCGCCGGGGGATCCTACGAGCAGTACTTC. Its translation: CASTAGGSYEQYF.

The gene calls are TRBV19 and TRBJ2-6, with D possibly matching TRBD1 (6 bases). The CDR3 is 20 amino acids. CDR1 is LNHDA, CDR2 SQIVND, per germline (reference sequence). Trimming took 6 bases from V and 0 from J, leaving 24 bases between them. The CDR3 reads CASSPLRGGRGPSGANVLTF. CDR3 nucleotides: TGTGCCAGTAGCCCACTTCGGGGTGGCAGGGGCCCCTCTGGGGCCAACGTCCTGACTTTC.

This chain joins TRBV24-1 and TRBJ2-2, with 7 nucleotides matching TRBD2. The CDR3 covers 12 residues. Germline V gene data show CDR1 as KGHDR and CDR2 as SFDVKD. With 10 bases clipped from V and 6 bases from J, the junction kept 4 bases outside the gene matches. CDR3 DNA sequence: TGTGCCACGGGGGGGGATTCCGGGGAGCTGTTTTTT. It is translated as CATGGDSGELFF.

As for this clone: Distinct nucleotide sequences in the sample also encode this CDR3. This chain uses TRBV27 with TRBJ2-7; 9 bases map to TRBD1. Losses at the gene ends were 4 bases for V and 4 bases for J; bases not matched to a gene: 8. CDR3 length: 15 residues. CDR1 and CDR2 from the germline V gene are MNHEY and SMNVEV (reference sequence). Here the CDR3 reads CASSSDRDRAYEQYF. CDR3 nucleotides: TGTGCCAGCAGTTCTGACCGGGACAGGGCGTACGAGCAGTACTTC.

This chain connects TRBV10-2 to TRBJ1-6; 7 nucleotides match TRBD1. J lost 17 bases, V lost 0 bases, and 7 bases had no gene match. Germline CDR1 and CDR2: WSHSY and SAAADI. The CDR3 covers 13 residues. The CDR3 reads CASSESGTDKIHF. The CDR3 coding sequence is TGCGCCAGCAGTGAGTCAGGGACAGACAAGATCCACTTT.

The chain joins TRBV12-5 to TRBJ2-1; TRBD2 matches at 13 bases. With V trimmed by 0 bases and J by 6 bases, 5 bases remained unmatched. Per the germline V gene, CDR1 is LGHNT and CDR2 is FRNRAP. This CDR3 contains 17 residues. The CDR3 DNA reads as TGTGCTAGTGGTTTGGTACGGGGACTAGCGGGACCCAATGAGCAGTTCTTC. Amino acid sequence: CASGLVRGLAGPNEQFF.

The rearrangement links TRBV28 to TRBJ2-7; TRBD1 might be the D (5 bases). This CDR3 region has 13 residues. V lost 7 bases, J lost 1 base, and 11 bases lay in between. CDR1 MDHEN and CDR2 SYDVKM come from the germline V gene. The CDR3 reads CASNRPTSYEQYF. The CDR3 DNA sequence: TGTGCCAGCAACAGGCCCACATCCTACGAGCAGTACTTC.

The CDR3 protein is CANMGGLNTEAFF. CDR3 sequence (DNA): TGTGCCAACATGGGAGGTTTGAACACTGAAGCTTTCTTT. The gene calls are TRBV2 and TRBJ1-1; D is undetermined. Trimming left V 10 bases short and J 0 bases short, with 12 bases between. Germline values: CDR1 SNHLY, CDR2 FYNNEI. This CDR3 is built from 13 residues.

V gene TRBV6-5 combines with J gene TRBJ2-3; D is uncertain. The CDR3 contains 15 residues. V lost 2 bases and J lost 0, with 9 bases in between. Germline V gene sequence: CDR1 MNHEY, CDR2 SVGAGI. CDR3 DNA sequence: TGTGCCAGCAGTTACGCGCCGACTAGCACAGATACGCAGTATTTT. This sequence encodes CASSYAPTSTDTQYF.

The V call is TRBV2, the J call TRBJ2-1; 8 positions agree with TRBD2. V lost 8 bases, J lost 7 bases, and 13 bases stayed unmatched. This CDR3 is 15 amino acids long. Per the germline V gene, CDR1 is SNHLY and CDR2 is FYNNEI. Here the CDR3 reads CASRRGAGVGNEQFF. CDR3 bases: TGTGCCAGCCGACGTGGAGCGGGAGTCGGAAATGAGCAGTTCTTC.

The CDR3 DNA reads as TGTGCCATCAGTGTTGGGGGGATTTCTTACGAGCAGTACTTC. The encoded protein is CAISVGGISYEQYF. J is TRBJ2-7 and V is TRBV10-3; weak D call: TRBD2 (6 bases). Per the germline V gene, CDR1 is ENHRY and CDR2 is SYGVKD. This CDR3 is built from 14 residues. Trimming removed 4 bases from V and 4 bases from J, with 14 bases in between.

The chain couples TRBV6-5 to TRBJ1-3, with TRBD1 as a possible D gene (5 bases). V was clipped by 2 bases and J by 2 bases, with 10 bases between them. The CDR3 runs to 15 residues. The germline V gene has CDR1 MNHEY and CDR2 SVGAGI. The CDR3 reads CASSYRGSTGNTIYF. DNA for the CDR3: TGTGCCAGCAGTTACCGGGGGAGTACTGGAAACACCATATATTTT.

This chain joins TRBV28 and TRBJ2-5; 8 nucleotides line up with TRBD2. The CDR3 loop spans 15 amino acids. The V gene's germline CDR1 is MDHEN and CDR2 SYDVKM. V lost 3 bases to trimming and J lost 2 bases; unmatched junction nucleotides: 5. The CDR3 DNA reads as TGTGCCAGCAGTTTGGCACTAGCGGTACAAGAGACCCAGTACTTC. Its protein product is CASSLALAVQETQYF.

The chain uses TRBV5-4 and TRBJ1-2, with no clear D. The V and J ends lost 4 bases and 4 bases respectively, with 17 bases between them. CDR1 and CDR2 (germline): SGHNT, YYREEE (reference sequence). This CDR3 has 15 residues. CDR3 bases: TGTGCCAGCAGCCCTGGAGGAGGAGAGGCCTATGGCTACACCTTC. Amino acid sequence: CASSPGGGEAYGYTF.

CDR3 sequence reads: CASSARRPDRGGLVDTEAFF. The DNA for the CDR3 is TGTGCCAGCAGCGCCAGACGACCCGACAGGGGAGGTTTGGTGGACACTGAAGCTTTCTTT. The chain carries TRBV9 and TRBJ1-1; 8 bases fit TRBD1. Germline V CDR1 and CDR2: SGDLS, YYNGEE. The V gene end was trimmed by 3 bases and the J gene end by 3 bases; junction bases not matched to a gene: 22. This CDR3 contains 20 residues.

The chain joins TRBV5-6 to TRBJ2-3, with D perhaps matching TRBD2 (5 bases). Germline lookup yields CDR1 SGHDT and CDR2 YYEEEE. V was pared by 6 bases and J by 0 bases, with 11 bases between. The length of the CDR3 is 14 residues. Here the CDR3 reads CASTERPSTDTQYF. The CDR3 DNA is TGTGCCAGCACGGAGCGGCCTAGCACAGATACGCAGTATTTT.

The chain uses TRBV29-1 and TRBJ2-5, with 9 positions matching TRBD1. Trimming removed 6 bases from V and 5 bases from J; junction bases left unmatched: 10. The length of the CDR3 is 14 residues. Germline V gene data show CDR1 as SQVTM and CDR2 as ANQGSEA. The CDR3 reads CSVSAGTGWETQYF. CDR3 nucleotide sequence: TGCAGCGTCTCCGCCGGGACAGGGTGGGAGACCCAGTACTTC.

The J gene is TRBJ1-2, the V gene TRBV4-1; D is perhaps TRBD1 (6 bases). Per germline, CDR1 MGHRA and CDR2 YSYEKL. V lost 1 base to trimming and J lost 5 bases, with 14 bases between them. The CDR3 runs to 15 residues. In DNA, the CDR3 is TGCGCCAGCAGCCAAGTTGAGGGGCAGGGGTATGGCTACACCTTC. Translating gives CASSQVEGQGYGYTF.

The V call is TRBV7-2, the J call TRBJ2-1, with TRBD2 identical over 10 bases. In germline, CDR1 is SGHTA, CDR2 FQGNSA. This CDR3 comprises 16 residues. Trimming removed 1 base from V and 5 bases from J; junction bases left unmatched: 5. This CDR3 is CASSLVVAGGDNEQFF. DNA for the CDR3: TGTGCCAGCAGCTTAGTAGTAGCGGGAGGCGACAATGAGCAGTTCTTC.